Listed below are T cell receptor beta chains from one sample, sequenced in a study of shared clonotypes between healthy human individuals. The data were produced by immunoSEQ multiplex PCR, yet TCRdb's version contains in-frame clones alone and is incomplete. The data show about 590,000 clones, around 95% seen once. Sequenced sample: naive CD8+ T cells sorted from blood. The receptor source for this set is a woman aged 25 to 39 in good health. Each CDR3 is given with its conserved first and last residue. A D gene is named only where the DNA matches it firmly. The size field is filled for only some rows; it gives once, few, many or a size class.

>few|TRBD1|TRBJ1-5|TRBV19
TGTGCCAGTAGTACACAGGGGCCTGGCAATCAGCCCCAGCATTTT
CASSTQGPGNQPQHF
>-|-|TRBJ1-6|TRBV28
TGTGCCAGCTCTACCTCCGGGGCGGATTATAATTCACCCCTCCACTTT
CASSTSGADYNSPLHF
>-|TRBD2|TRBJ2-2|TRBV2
TGTGCCAGCAGTGTAACTCGGACTAGCGGGAATGCCGGGGAGCTGTTTTTT
CASSVTRTSGNAGELFF
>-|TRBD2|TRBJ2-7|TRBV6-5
TGTGCCAGCAGTTACTCGAGCGGGAGGATCTCCTACGAGCAGTACTTC
CASSYSSGRISYEQYF
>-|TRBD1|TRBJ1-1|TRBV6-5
TGTGCCAGCAGAGGCCGGGACAGGCAGAACACTGAAGCTTTCTTT
CASRGRDRQNTEAFF
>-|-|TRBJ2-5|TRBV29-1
TGCAGCGTTGCGACACTTGGGGAGACCCAGTACTTC
CSVATLGETQYF
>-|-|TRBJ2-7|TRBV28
TGTGCCAGCAGTAGCGGTTTGTACGAGCAGTACTTC
CASSSGLYEQYF
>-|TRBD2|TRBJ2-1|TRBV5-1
TGCGCCAGCAGCTTGTCAGCGGGAGGCTTTGAGCAGTTCTTC
CASSLSAGGFEQFF
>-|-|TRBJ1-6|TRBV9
TGTGCCAGCAGCGTAGGCAGTGGGGGCAATTCACCCCTCCACTTT
CASSVGSGGNSPLHF
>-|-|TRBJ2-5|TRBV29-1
TGCAGCGTTGGGGGGGCCGCGGGGAAGACCCAGTACTTC
CSVGGAAGKTQYF
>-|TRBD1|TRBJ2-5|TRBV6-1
TGTGCCAGCAGCCTGACACAGGGGAGAGAGACCCAGTACTTC
CASSLTQGRETQYF
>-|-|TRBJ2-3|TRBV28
TGTGCCACGCAATACAGTTCTAGCACAGATACGCAGTATTTT
CATQYSSSTDTQYF
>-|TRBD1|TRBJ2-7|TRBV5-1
TGCGCCAGCAGCTTTGGGACAGGGGCTCGCTACGAGCAGTACTTC
CASSFGTGARYEQYF
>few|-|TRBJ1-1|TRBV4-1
TGCGCCAGCAGCCAAGGGGTAGGGAGCACTGAAGCTTTCTTT
CASSQGVGSTEAFF
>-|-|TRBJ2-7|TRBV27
TGTGCCAGCAGACCGGACGGTTCCTACGAGCAGTACTTC
CASRPDGSYEQYF
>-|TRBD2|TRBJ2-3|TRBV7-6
TGTGCCAGCAGCGGAGGACTAGCGGGCACAGATACGCAGTATTTT
CASSGGLAGTDTQYF
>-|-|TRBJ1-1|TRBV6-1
TGTGCCAGCAGTGTGGATGGGACTGAAGCTTTCTTT
CASSVDGTEAFF
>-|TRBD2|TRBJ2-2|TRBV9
TGTGCCAGCGAAGGACTAGCGAACACCGGGGAGCTGTTTTTT
CASEGLANTGELFF
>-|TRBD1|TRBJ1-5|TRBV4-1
TGCGCCAGCAGCCAAGCCGGGACAGGGTTTCATCAGCCCCAGCATTTT
CASSQAGTGFHQPQHF
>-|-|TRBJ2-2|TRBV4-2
TGTGCCAGCAGCCAAGTGGAAAACACCGGGGAGCTGTTTTTT
CASSQVENTGELFF
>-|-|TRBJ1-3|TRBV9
TGTGCCAGCAGCCCCAGTGGAACACAGGTAGGGGGGGAATCCATATATTTT
CASSPSGTQVGGESIYF
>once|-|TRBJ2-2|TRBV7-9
TGTGCCAGCAGCTGGGATCACGGCGGGGAGCTGTTTTTT
CASSWDHGGELFF
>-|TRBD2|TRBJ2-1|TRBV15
TGTGCCACCAGCAGATCGGGAGGCCCCTACAATGAGCAGTTCTTC
CATSRSGGPYNEQFF
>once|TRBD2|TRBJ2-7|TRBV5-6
TGTGCCAGCAGCTCGGGACTAGAAACCTACGAGCAGTACTTC
CASSSGLETYEQYF
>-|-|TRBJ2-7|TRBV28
TGTGCCAGCAGTTTTAGCGGAGGCCCTCTCGAGCAGTACTTC
CASSFSGGPLEQYF
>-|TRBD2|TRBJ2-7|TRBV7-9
TGTGCCAGCAGCCGGACTAGCGGGAGGGTTTTCCGATCCTACGAGCAGTACTTC
CASSRTSGRVFRSYEQYF